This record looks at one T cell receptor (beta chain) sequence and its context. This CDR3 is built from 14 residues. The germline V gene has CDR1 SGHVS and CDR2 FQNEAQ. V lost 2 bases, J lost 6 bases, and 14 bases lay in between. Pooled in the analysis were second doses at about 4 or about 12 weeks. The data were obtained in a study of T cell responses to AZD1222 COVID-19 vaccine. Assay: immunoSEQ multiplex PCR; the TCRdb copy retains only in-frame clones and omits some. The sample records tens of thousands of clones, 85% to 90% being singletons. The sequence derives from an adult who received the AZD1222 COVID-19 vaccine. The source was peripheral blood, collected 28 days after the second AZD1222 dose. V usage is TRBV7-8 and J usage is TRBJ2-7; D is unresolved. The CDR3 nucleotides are TGTGCCAGCAGCTTATCTGGTGGCTTTGGCGAGCAGTACTTC. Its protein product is CASSLSGGFGEQYF.